This entry lists 9 T cell receptor beta chains sequenced from one sample in a study of T-cell reconstitution after alpha-beta-depleted transplantation in children. The library targeted TCRbeta and was prepared with unique molecular identifiers. TCRdb re-called the PCR reads through MiXCR, storing one row per CDR3 protein. The sample lists about 610,000 distinct CDR3 sequences, roughly 10% occurring once. The material was PBMCs from the stem cell graft donor, obtained from the stem cell graft. These receptors came from a human donor who donated a stem cell graft to a child with acute myeloid leukemia.

This chain connects TRBV20-1 to TRBJ2-7, with 7 bases matching TRBD2. The CDR3 covers 14 residues. CDR1 DFQATT and CDR2 SNEGSKA come from the germline V gene (reference sequence). Trimming removed 5 bases from V and 7 bases from J; junction bases left unmatched: 14. In nucleotides, the CDR3 is TGCAGTGCTGGTCCTCAGCGGGATTCTGGAGAGCAGTACTTC. Amino acid sequence: CSAGPQRDSGEQYF.

The table lists this clonotype with a few counts. The chain has TRBV7-2 and TRBJ2-1, with D hard to call. Trimming pared 1 base from V and 10 bases from J, leaving 11 bases between. The germline V gene encodes CDR1 SGHTA and CDR2 FQGNSA. This CDR3 is built from 13 residues. The CDR3 region is CASSLEFPTEQFF. Written as DNA, the CDR3 is TGTGCCAGCAGCTTAGAGTTCCCGACAGAGCAGTTCTTC.

This chain links TRBV28 with TRBJ1-3; 7 nucleotides match TRBD1. The CDR3 contains 18 residues. Germline CDR1 and CDR2: MDHEN and SYDVKM. V was clipped by 2 bases and J by 0 bases; unmatched bases: 10. Here the CDR3 reads CASSLIGTALGSGNTIYF. CDR3 nucleotide sequence: TGTGCCAGCAGTTTAATAGGGACAGCACTTGGCTCTGGAAACACCATATATTTT.

In its sample, this clonotype was seen a few times. The rearrangement links TRBV12-3 or TRBV12-4 to TRBJ1-1; 10 nucleotides match TRBD1. This CDR3 has 14 amino acids. The V and J ends lost 4 bases and 5 bases, in that order; junction bases with no gene match: 4. The CDR3 DNA follows: TGTGCCAGCAGTTCCGGGACAGGGGTGACTGAAGCTTTCTTT. This encodes CASSSGTGVTEAFF.

This clonotype was counted between two and nine times. This chain uses TRBV7-8 with TRBJ2-1; 8 nucleotides match TRBD2. V was pared by 6 bases and J by 10 bases, with 8 bases of the junction left unmatched. Germline V gene lookup returns CDR1 SGHVS and CDR2 FQNEAQ. This CDR3 is 13 amino acids long. The CDR3 bases are TGTGCCAGCAGGGCGAGCGGGAGCGGAGAGCAGTTCTTC. It is translated as CASRASGSGEQFF.

The sample holds many counts of this clonotype. This chain connects TRBV25-1 to TRBJ2-1, with TRBD2 matching over 13 bases. Looked up from germline, CDR1 is MGHDK and CDR2 is SYGVNS. The CDR3 extends over 16 amino acids. Trimming at V came to 6 bases and at J to 4 bases, leaving 6 bases not matched to a gene. As DNA, the CDR3 is TGTGCCAGCAGCGGACTAGCGGGAGAGTCATACAATGAGCAGTTCTTC. This encodes CASSGLAGESYNEQFF.

This CDR3 is CASSLEGSSGYTF. The CDR3, as DNA: TGCGCCAGCAGCTTGGAGGGTTCTAGTGGCTACACCTTC. The chain employs TRBV5-1 and TRBJ1-2; D uncertain. The ends were cut back, 0 bases at V and 7 bases at J, with 10 bases in the middle. Germline V lookup: CDR1 SGHRS, CDR2 YFSETQ. CDR3 length: 13 residues.

This clonotype has a handful of counts. J is TRBJ2-4 and V is TRBV7-2; D may correspond to TRBD1 or TRBD2 (5 bases each). V gave up 1 base and J gave up 7 bases, with 11 bases separating them. This CDR3 comprises 14 residues. Per the germline V gene, CDR1 is SGHTA and CDR2 is FQGNSA. The CDR3 loop reads CASSLERGRNIQYF. CDR3 DNA sequence: TGTGCCAGCAGCTTAGAGAGGGGTAGGAACATTCAGTACTTC.

The genes are TRBV5-4 and TRBJ2-4, with D maybe TRBD2 (5 bases). CDR1 SGHNT and CDR2 YYREEE come from the germline V gene (reference sequence). This CDR3 comprises 16 residues. The V end was cut by 4 bases, the J end by 2 bases, with 16 bases between. This chain's CDR3 is CASSQLGSSTKNIQYF. Written as DNA, the CDR3 is TGTGCCAGCAGCCAGCTTGGGAGCTCCACCAAAAACATTCAGTACTTC.